The present T cell receptor (beta chain) was sequenced within a study of cytotoxic CD8 clonotypes in ibrutinib-treated CLL. Findings and limits, study-wide: Rare overall, public clonotypes shrank or held steady under therapy. Clonality went up at ibrutinib response and then declined back toward baseline at progression.

Trimming pared 3 bases from V and 1 base from J, leaving 11 bases between. CDR1 is LGHNA and CDR2 is YSLEER in the germline V gene. The CDR3 length is 15 residues. Comment on this clone: Its antigen is not known.

Sequenced by immunoSEQ multiplex PCR; TCRdb stores in-frame clones only, minus some. The sample holds 130,000 or so clones, 79% seen once. V gene TRBV4-3 combines with J gene TRBJ2-3, with a possible D match to TRBD2 (5 bases). This clonotype originated in a human donor with chronic lymphocytic leukemia. The sequences come from PBMCs, collected after 12 months of ibrutinib treatment. CDR3 bases: TGCGCCAGCAGCCACGGGCCCGGGGGCACAGATACGCAGTATTTT. Translated, it gives CASSHGPGGTDTQYF.